The sequence of this T cell receptor beta chain was determined in a study of post-analysis software for immune sequencing data. Study-wide results and caveats: TRBV5-6, TRBV5-1 and TRBV20-1 belonged to a set of about 5 TRBV segments that were more frequent in patients than controls.

J lost 2 bases, V lost 5 bases, and 2 bases had no gene match. This CDR3 is 13 amino acids long. CDR1 DFQATT and CDR2 SNEGSKA come from the germline V gene (reference sequence). Prepared libraries of TCR beta cDNA carried unique molecular identifiers. When roughly 0.85 to 11 million T cells were used, they gave roughly 500,000 cDNA molecules. TCRdb reprocessed the PCR reads with MiXCR, giving one entry per CDR3 protein. The sample contains a few hundred thousand distinct CDR3 sequences, 30% to 45% of which appear only once. For this clonotype: Its antigen is unidentified.

The receptor was isolated from a girl between 5 and 17 years old with multiple sclerosis. Sequences were obtained from blood. The chain links TRBV20-1 to TRBJ1-2, with 10 bases matching TRBD1. CDR3 DNA sequence: TGCAGTGCTCGGACAGGGGGAAACTATGGCTACACCTTC. Its protein is CSARTGGNYGYTF.